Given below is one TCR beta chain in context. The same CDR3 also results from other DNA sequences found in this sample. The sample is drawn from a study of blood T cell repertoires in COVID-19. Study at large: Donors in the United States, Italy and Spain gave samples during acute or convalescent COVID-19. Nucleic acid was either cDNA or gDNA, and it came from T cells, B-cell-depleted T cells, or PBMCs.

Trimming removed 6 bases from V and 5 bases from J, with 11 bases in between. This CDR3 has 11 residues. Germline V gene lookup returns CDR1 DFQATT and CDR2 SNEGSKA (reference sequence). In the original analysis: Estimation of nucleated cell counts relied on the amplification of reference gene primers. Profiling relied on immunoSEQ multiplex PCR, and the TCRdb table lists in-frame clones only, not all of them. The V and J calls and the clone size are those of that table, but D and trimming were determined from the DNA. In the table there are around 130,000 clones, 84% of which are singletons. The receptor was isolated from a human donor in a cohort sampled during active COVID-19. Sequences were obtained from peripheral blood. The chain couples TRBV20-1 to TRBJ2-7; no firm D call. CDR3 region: CSAKSGHEQYF. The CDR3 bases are TGCAGTGCCAAATCCGGTCACGAGCAGTACTTC.